The rows below give T cell receptor beta chains drawn from one sample of a study of CD8 T cells in ankylosing spondylitis. TCRdb passed the 5' RACE reads through MiXCR, listing each CDR3 protein once. Of 700,000 to 850,000 distinct CDR3 sequences listed, roughly 12% were seen once; the top ten hold about 0.5%. Sequenced sample: blood, either unsorted or a sorted T cell fraction (not recorded which). The receptors stem from a male donor with ankylosing spondylitis. Each CDR3 is given with its conserved first and last residue. The D gene is left open where the match is weak. Size is omitted from some rows. Given values are once, few, many or a class for expanded clones.

j_gene	v_gene	d_gene	abundance	CDR3nt	CDR3aa
TRBJ2-1	TRBV20-1	TRBD2	few	TGCAGTGCAACCCCCGCTAGCGGGGGTTACAATGAGCAGTTCTTC	CSATPASGGYNEQFF
TRBJ2-7	TRBV4-2	TRBD1	many	TGTGCCAGCAGCCAAGACCAAGGGACAGGGCGCTACGAGCAGTACTTC	CASSQDQGTGRYEQYF
TRBJ2-5	TRBV7-2	.	.	TGTGCCAGCAGCCTTGGACCCCTCGCGGCCCAGTACTTC	CASSLGPLAAQYF
TRBJ2-2	TRBV6-1	.	few	TGTGCCAGCAGTGCCCAGGGGATCAGCACCGGGGAGCTGTTTTTT	CASSAQGISTGELFF
TRBJ2-1	TRBV20-1	TRBD1	few	TGCAGTGCTAGATCACGGACAGGGTCCAATGAGCAGTTCTTC	CSARSRTGSNEQFF
TRBJ2-7	TRBV14	.	few	TGTGCCAGCAGTATCAGGGGAGGCGAGCAGTACTTC	CASSIRGGEQYF
TRBJ1-1	TRBV20-1	.	.	TGCAGTGCTCACAGGTCTAATACTGAAGCTTTCTTT	CSAHRSNTEAFF
TRBJ1-5	TRBV5-6	.	.	TGTGCCAGCAGCTTATATAGACCCGAGAATCAGCCCCAGCATTTT	CASSLYRPENQPQHF
TRBJ2-1	TRBV20-1	TRBD1	many	TGCAGTGCTATAAGGGACAGGGTCGATGAGCAGTTCTTC	CSAIRDRVDEQFF
TRBJ1-4	TRBV4-3	.	few	TGCGCCAGCAGCCAAGGTGACTTCTTGGAGGCTAATGAAAAACTGTTTTTT	CASSQGDFLEANEKLFF
TRBJ2-2	TRBV18	TRBD1	.	TGTGCCAGCTCACCACCGGGACAGACGAACACCGGGGAGCTGTTTTTT	CASSPPGQTNTGELFF
TRBJ2-1	TRBV12-3/TRBV12-4	.	few	TGTGCCAGCAGTTTAGCGGGGTACGGTGGTGAGCAGTTCTTC	CASSLAGYGGEQFF
TRBJ1-2	TRBV20-1	.	many	TGCAGTGCTATGGGACTGGGAGAGGTCTATGGCTACACCTTC	CSAMGLGEVYGYTF
TRBJ2-3	TRBV23-1	.	.	TGCGCCAGCAGTCAATCGTTGATGACTACCACAGATACGCAGTATTTT	CASSQSLMTTTDTQYF
TRBJ2-1	TRBV20-1	TRBD2	many	TGCAGTGCTCACCAGCTAGCGGGGGGTATCAATGAGCAGTTCTTC	CSAHQLAGGINEQFF
TRBJ2-5	TRBV27	TRBD1	few	TGTGCCAGCAGTTTAAACAGGGGGCATGAGACCCAGTACTTC	CASSLNRGHETQYF
TRBJ2-7	TRBV10-3	TRBD1	.	TGTGCCACTGACAGGGGCAGAGACAAGGGTTTCGAGCAGTACTTC	CATDRGRDKGFEQYF
TRBJ2-7	TRBV7-2	.	many	TGTGCCAGCAGCTTAGGTCCAGCGGCCTACGAGCAGTACTTC	CASSLGPAAYEQYF
TRBJ2-2	TRBV5-5	.	.	TGTGCCAGCACCCAAACTTTCGACCGACCCGGGGAGCTGTTTTTT	CASTQTFDRPGELFF
TRBJ1-6	TRBV20-1	.	many	TGCAGTGCTAGAGAGGCCTACGATAATTCACCCCTCCACTTT	CSAREAYDNSPLHF
TRBJ1-5	TRBV15	.	few	TGTGCCACCAGCAGAGATGAGGGCATTCAGCCCCAGCATTTT	CATSRDEGIQPQHF
TRBJ2-1	TRBV7-2	.	few	TGTGCCAGCAGCTTATGGACGAACAATGAGCAGTTCTTC	CASSLWTNNEQFF